One and the same sample provided the 24 T cell receptor beta chains below, sequenced in a study of graft-versus-host responses after intestinal transplantation. The antigens of these receptors remain unknown. Sequencing used immunoSEQ multiplex PCR; TCRdb keeps in-frame clones, though not all of them. The repertoire holds more than 80,000 clones, around 86% seen once, with about a sixth in the top ten. The sequences come from unstimulated CD8+ T cells sorted from spleen or lymph node cells, collected before intestinal transplant. The receptors were sampled from a human donor who received an intestinal transplant.

The chain recombines TRBV7-9 with TRBJ1-2, with a possible D match to TRBD1 (5 bases). The CDR3 is made up of 13 amino acids. The germline V gene encodes CDR1 SEHNR and CDR2 FQNEAQ (reference sequence). Trimming pared 0 bases from V and 3 bases from J, leaving 5 bases between. The CDR3 DNA reads as TGTGCCAGCAGCTTAGCCAGGGACTATGGCTACACCTTC. It is translated as CASSLARDYGYTF.

This chain joins TRBV11-1 and TRBJ1-4; 9 bases match TRBD1. Germline CDR1 reads SGHAT; CDR2 reads FQDESV (reference sequence). With V trimmed by 5 bases and J by 4 bases, 5 bases remained unmatched. CDR3 length equals 15 residues. DNA for the CDR3: TGTGCCAGCAGCGCGAACAGGGGGCTTAATGAAAAACTGTTTTTT. Its translation is CASSANRGLNEKLFF.

This chain joins TRBV21-1 and TRBJ2-7; TRBD2 reflects the table's D call only, with no check against the DNA. TRBV21-1 is designated a pseudogene. The CDR3 loop spans 20 amino acids. In DNA form, the CDR3 reads TGTGCCAGCAGCAAAGCGAGGGATCAGGTAAGTAGAGGCAAGCCCTACGAGCAGTACTTC. Protein sequence: CASSKARDQVSRGKPYEQYF.

The CDR3 reads CASSSDSTYNEQFF. The CDR3 region has the DNA TGTGCCAGCAGTTCAGACTCGACCTACAATGAGCAGTTCTTC. The chain is built from TRBV9 and TRBJ2-1; no firm D call. With 5 bases removed from V and 2 bases from J, the gap between germline ends came to 11 bases. Per the germline V gene, CDR1 is SGDLS and CDR2 is YYNGEE. The CDR3 sequence is 14 residues long.

The rearrangement joins TRBV4-1 to TRBJ1-2; TRBD1 is a possible D gene (5 bases). The ends were cut back, 4 bases at V and 4 bases at J, with 16 bases in the middle. Germline V lookup: CDR1 MGHRA, CDR2 YSYEKL. The CDR3 is made up of 15 amino acids. CDR3 sequence (DNA): TGCGCCAGCAGCCGAGGGACGGTGGGATTCTATGGCTACACCTTC. Its protein product is CASSRGTVGFYGYTF.

This sequence joins TRBV7-6 and TRBJ1-2; D is unresolved. CDR1 SGHVS and CDR2 FNYEAQ come from the germline V gene. The ends were cut back, 1 base at V and 8 bases at J, with 11 bases in the middle. CDR3 length equals 13 residues. The CDR3 is CASSLVSSKGYTF. CDR3 in DNA: TGTGCCAGCAGCTTAGTTAGTTCTAAGGGCTACACCTTC.

In this sample, this clone turned up once. This chain uses TRBV4-1 with TRBJ2-1; 7 bases are a match to TRBD2. The V and J ends lost 0 bases and 0 bases, in that order; junction bases with no gene match: 5. Germline CDR1 MGHRA, CDR2 YSYEKL. The CDR3 spans 17 residues. As DNA, the CDR3 is TGCGCCAGCAGCCAAGAACCTAGCGGAAGCTCCTACAATGAGCAGTTCTTC. It specifies CASSQEPSGSSYNEQFF.

This clone was seen only once. This chain joins TRBV4-1 and TRBJ1-6, with D tentatively TRBD1 (6 bases). Germline CDR1 is MGHRA and CDR2 is YSYEKL. The CDR3 sequence is 18 residues long. V lost 5 bases to trimming and J lost 3 bases, with 20 bases between them. CDR3 sequence: CASSIMVGAGDYNSPLHF. The CDR3 nucleotides are TGCGCCAGCAGCATCATGGTGGGGGCGGGCGACTATAATTCACCCCTCCACTTT.

This clone has only a few counts. This chain links TRBV28 with TRBJ2-5; 14 bases are a match to TRBD2. The CDR3 has 15 residues. CDR1 and CDR2 from the germline V gene are MDHEN and SYDVKM. Trimming cost V 5 bases and J 6 bases; bases outside gene matches: 5. Here the CDR3 reads CASSPRTSGRKTQYF. The CDR3 DNA follows: TGTGCCAGCAGTCCCAGGACTAGCGGGAGGAAGACCCAGTACTTC.

The chain joins TRBV27 to TRBJ2-5, with D possibly called TRBD1 or TRBD2 (5 bases each). Germline assignment: CDR1 MNHEY and CDR2 SMNVEV (reference sequence). V was clipped by 8 bases and J by 3 bases, with 19 bases between them. This CDR3 spans 15 amino acids. DNA of the CDR3: TGTGCCAGCTACGGGGTGGGGCAAGGGGAAGAGACCCAGTACTTC. Translation gives CASYGVGQGEETQYF.

The V gene is TRBV4-2, the J gene TRBJ1-4, with D possibly matching TRBD1 (6 bases). CDR3 length: 16 residues. Trimming removed 3 bases from V and 3 bases from J, with 14 bases in between. CDR1 and CDR2 (germline): LGHNA, YNFKEQ. CDR3 sequence reads: CASSHRSTGPNEKLFF. The CDR3 nucleotides are TGTGCCAGCAGCCACCGCTCGACAGGTCCTAATGAAAAACTGTTTTTT.

Here the CDR3 reads CASSPWTNEKLFF. DNA of the CDR3: TGTGCCAGCAGTCCGTGGACTAATGAAAAACTGTTTTTT. The chain couples TRBV2 to TRBJ1-4; D not certain. In germline, CDR1 is SNHLY, CDR2 FYNNEI. The CDR3 is 13 amino acids. V lost 5 bases to trimming and J lost 2 bases, with 6 bases between them. Complete variable domain (other parts from reference TRBV2 and TRBJ1-4): EPEVTQTPSHQVTQMGQEVILRCVPISNHLYFYWYRQILGQKVEFLVSFYNNEISEKSEIFDDQFSVERPDGSNFTLKIRSTKLEDSAMYFCASSPWTNEKLFFGSGTQLSVL.

In this sample, this clone turned up once. The chain joins TRBV7-9 to TRBJ2-1; TRBD2 matches at 7 bases. The CDR3 covers 18 residues. Germline lookup yields CDR1 SEHNR and CDR2 FQNEAQ (reference sequence). V was clipped by 5 bases and J by 3 bases; unmatched bases: 16. The DNA of the CDR3 is TGTGCCAGCAGCCTGCCTTTCGGGGGGTCGCTTTACTACAATGAGCAGTTCTTC. It translates to CASSLPFGGSLYYNEQFF.

The rearrangement joins TRBV6-5 to TRBJ1-4; no clear D gene. CDR1 MNHEY and CDR2 SVGAGI come from the germline V gene. The V and J ends lost 0 bases and 6 bases respectively, with 11 bases between them. The CDR3 runs to 15 residues. This CDR3 is CASSYSGRADEKLFF. For the CDR3, the DNA is TGTGCCAGCAGTTACTCAGGGAGGGCCGATGAAAAACTGTTTTTT.

The chain links TRBV6-1 to TRBJ2-5; 11 bases map to TRBD2. Germline lookup yields CDR1 MNHNS and CDR2 SASEGT. Trimming removed 6 bases from V and 5 bases from J; junction bases left unmatched: 8. This CDR3 has 15 amino acids. The CDR3 spells CASRVAGGPAETQYF. The CDR3 DNA reads TGTGCCAGCAGGGTAGCGGGGGGGCCGGCGGAGACCCAGTACTTC.

This chain uses TRBV6-6 with TRBJ2-7, with 9 positions matching TRBD1. CDR1 and CDR2 (germline): MNHNY, SVGAGI (reference sequence). The CDR3 is made up of 15 amino acids. Trimming at V came to 6 bases and at J to 1 base, leaving 7 bases not matched to a gene. CDR3 nucleotides: TGTGCCAGCAGCCCTACCGGGACAGGGTCCTACGAGCAGTACTTC. It encodes CASSPTGTGSYEQYF.

This chain uses TRBV5-4 with TRBJ2-7; D unclear. Germline V gene sequence: CDR1 SGHNT, CDR2 YYREEE (reference sequence). The CDR3 totals 11 residues. V was shortened by 1 base and J by 5 bases, with 4 bases between the two germline ends. The CDR3 DNA follows: TGTGCCAGCAGCTTGTTCCACGAGCAGTACTTC. Protein product: CASSLFHEQYF.

For the CDR3, the DNA is TGCGCCAGCAGCTTGGCACCCCTTAGGTACGAGCAGTACTTC. The encoded protein is CASSLAPLRYEQYF. The chain combines TRBV5-1 with TRBJ2-7; D is uncertain. The CDR3 is made up of 14 amino acids. Deletions cut 0 bases from V and 4 bases from J, with 11 bases between. Germline V CDR1 and CDR2: SGHRS, YFSETQ.

CDR3 amino acids: CATSRDLRQDRSYEQYF. CDR3 DNA sequence: TGTGCCACCAGCAGAGATCTGAGACAGGACCGCTCCTACGAGCAGTACTTC. V gene TRBV15 combines with J gene TRBJ2-7; tentative D call: TRBD1 (6 bases). V lost 0 bases and J 0 bases, leaving 15 bases between the germline ends. The CDR3 contains 17 residues. Germline CDR1 reads LNHNV; CDR2 reads YYDKDF (reference sequence).

This CDR3 is CASSYVRGSEAFF. Here the CDR3 DNA reads TGTGCCAGCAGTTACGTCAGGGGATCTGAAGCTTTCTTT. The chain carries TRBV6-5 and TRBJ1-1; perhaps TRBD1 as D (6 bases). Trimming cost V 2 bases and J 6 bases, with 10 bases left between them. The CDR3 length is 13 residues. CDR1 and CDR2 (germline): MNHEY, SVGAGI.

This clone was detected a few times. The rearrangement uses TRBV4-1 and TRBJ2-7; D may be TRBD1 (6 bases). The CDR3 sequence is 14 residues long. The germline CDR1 and CDR2 sequences are MGHRA and YSYEKL. Trimming took 1 base from V and 2 from J, leaving 9 bases between them. CDR3 loop: CASSQGTDPYEQYF. DNA for the CDR3: TGCGCCAGCAGCCAAGGGACAGACCCCTACGAGCAGTACTTC.

V and J are TRBV5-1 and TRBJ1-2, with TRBD1 matching 9 bases. Trimming cost V 3 bases and J 8 bases; bases outside gene matches: 8. Germline V gives CDR1 SGHRS, CDR2 YFSETQ. The CDR3 extends over 14 amino acids. The DNA for the CDR3 is TGCGCCAGCAGCTCGGGGGACAGGGAAGACGGCTACACCTTC. This codes for CASSSGDREDGYTF. The full variable domain, with the rest looked up from reference TRBV5-1 and TRBJ1-2, is KAGVTQTPRYLIKTRGQQVTLSCSPISGHRSVSWYQQTPGQGLQFLFEYFSETQRNKGNFPGRFSGRQFSNSRSEMNVSTLELGDSALYLCASSSGDREDGYTFGSGTRLTVV.

The gene calls are TRBV15 and TRBJ2-7; D uncertain. V was pared by 2 bases and J by 5 bases, with 7 bases between. Germline CDR1 LNHNV, CDR2 YYDKDF (reference sequence). The CDR3 is 12 amino acids. The CDR3 protein is CATSRNGNEQYF. CDR3 DNA: TGTGCCACCAGCAGAAATGGGAACGAGCAGTACTTC.

This chain links TRBV7-8 with TRBJ2-3, with D possibly being TRBD1 (5 bases). V gave up 5 bases and J gave up 0 bases, with 21 bases separating them. The CDR3 consists of 18 residues. Germline V gene data show CDR1 as SGHVS and CDR2 as FQNEAQ. CDR3 residues: CASSPGWGFHPSTDTQYF. For the CDR3, the DNA is TGTGCCAGCAGCCCCGGCTGGGGCTTCCACCCTAGCACAGATACGCAGTATTTT.